This passage covers 28 T cell receptor beta chains from one sample sequenced in a study of somatic mutations in cytotoxic T cells in rheumatoid arthritis. Sequenced by immunoSEQ multiplex PCR; TCRdb stores in-frame clones only, minus some. The table includes 2,500 to 3,500 clones, about 86% detected once. Sequenced: CD8+ T cells sorted from blood. Receptor source: a woman aged 60 to 75 with rheumatoid arthritis.

The chain carries TRBV1 and TRBJ1-1; TRBD1 is the table's D call and was not checked against the DNA. TRBV1 is tagged as a pseudogene. This CDR3 region has 19 residues. The CDR3 loop reads CTSSQARGDRGGLNTEAFF. The CDR3 region has the DNA TGCACCAGCAGCCAAGCCCGGGGGGACAGGGGGGGCCTGAACACTGAAGCTTTCTTT.

Comments on this clone: The junction shows a germline mismatch at one end, possibly a read error. The rearrangement uses TRBV4-3 and TRBJ2-1; D gene uncertain. Germline CDR1 and CDR2: LGHNA and YSLEER. The CDR3 has 15 residues. CDR3 sequence: CASSQDSSSNNEQFF. CDR3 DNA sequence: TGCGCCAGCAGCCAAGATAGCTCCTCCAACAATGAGCAGTTCTTC.

The gene calls are TRBV27 and TRBJ1-1; no firm D call. The CDR3 consists of 13 residues. Trimming took off 5 bases at V and 0 bases at J, with 7 bases between the two ends. Germline V lookup: CDR1 MNHEY, CDR2 SMNVEV (reference sequence). CDR3 DNA sequence: TGTGCCAGCAGTCGTCTTGTGAACACTGAAGCTTTCTTT. It encodes CASSRLVNTEAFF.

J is TRBJ2-7 and V is TRBV27, with D perhaps TRBD2 (8 bases). Trimming left V 1 base short and J 6 bases short, with 22 bases between. The germline gives CDR1 MNHEY, CDR2 SMNVEV (reference sequence). The CDR3 loop spans 17 amino acids. CDR3 loop: CASSLFGGDSAPGEQYF. The CDR3 nucleotides are TGTGCCAGCAGTTTATTCGGGGGGGACAGTGCCCCAGGCGAGCAGTACTTC.

This clone occurred once. The chain is built from TRBV14 and TRBJ1-6; 9 nucleotides match TRBD1. The trim removed 4 bases at V and 7 bases at J, leaving 5 bases unmatched. The CDR3 is 15 residues long. CDR1 SGHDN and CDR2 FVKESK come from the germline V gene. This CDR3 is CASSLGTGRNSPLHF. The CDR3 coding sequence is TGTGCCAGCAGCCTCGGGACAGGGAGGAATTCACCCCTCCACTTT. Combining the CDR3 with reference TRBV14 and TRBJ1-6 gives the whole variable domain EAGVTQFPSHSVIEKGQTVTLRCDPISGHDNLYWYRRVMGKEIKFLLHFVKESKQDESGMPNNRFLAERTGGTYSTLKVQPAELEDSGVYFCASSLGTGRNSPLHFGNGTRLTVT.

This clone was counted a single time. This chain links TRBV6-5 with TRBJ2-1; D call uncertain. This CDR3 region has 13 residues. With 2 bases removed from V and 8 bases from J, the gap between germline ends came to 10 bases. CDR1 and CDR2 (germline): MNHEY, SVGAGI. CDR3 residues: CASSYVAGDEQFF. CDR3 sequence (DNA): TGTGCCAGCAGTTACGTCGCAGGCGATGAGCAGTTCTTC.

The chain carries TRBV18 and TRBJ2-4; 9 bases line up with TRBD2. J was trimmed by 8 bases and V by 1 base; bases with no gene match: 3. In germline, CDR1 is KGHSH, CDR2 LQKENI. CDR3 length: 14 residues. The chain's CDR3 is CASSPLAGEDIQYF. The CDR3 nucleotides are TGTGCCAGCTCACCACTAGCGGGGGAAGACATTCAGTACTTC. The full variable domain, rest sourced from reference TRBV18 and TRBJ2-4, is NAGVMQNPRHLVRRRGQEARLRCSPMKGHSHVYWYRQLPEEGLKFMVYLQKENIIDESGMPKERFSAEFPKEGPSILRIQQVVRGDSAAYFCASSPLAGEDIQYFGAGTRLSVL.

The rearrangement joins TRBV13 to TRBJ1-1, with TRBD1 as a possible D gene (5 bases). From germline, CDR1 is PRHDT and CDR2 FYEKMQ (reference sequence). Trimming removed 5 bases at V and 8 bases at J, with 15 bases between. This CDR3 comprises 13 residues. CDR3 residues: CASSLSGNIEAFF. The CDR3 nucleotides are TGTGCCAGCAGCCTATCAGGGAACATAGAAGCTTTCTTT.

The chain carries TRBV6-5 and TRBJ1-6, with D possibly TRBD1 on 5 matching bases. Germline V lookup: CDR1 MNHEY, CDR2 SVGAGI. V was pared by 5 bases and J by 9 bases, with 11 bases between. This CDR3 region has 13 residues. The DNA of the CDR3 is TGTGCCAGCAGTGTCCGGGACTTTTCACCCCTCCACTTT. Translating gives CASSVRDFSPLHF.

V gene TRBV9 combines with J gene TRBJ2-1; 7 bases map to TRBD2. Germline CDR1 reads SGDLS; CDR2 reads YYNGEE. The CDR3 sequence is 16 residues long. Trimming removed 4 bases from V and 4 bases from J; junction bases left unmatched: 11. The CDR3 DNA is TGTGCCAGCAGCTTAACCTTAACTAGCGCATACAATGAGCAGTTCTTC. Protein sequence: CASSLTLTSAYNEQFF.

The chain carries TRBV14 and TRBJ2-1, with 11 nucleotides matching TRBD2. The V gene's germline CDR1 is SGHDN and CDR2 FVKESK. The CDR3 runs 16 residues. J was trimmed by 7 bases and V by 4 bases; bases with no gene match: 9. CDR3 nucleotides: TGTGCCAGCAGCCCAATGACTAGCGGGGAAACGAATGAGCAGTTCTTC. This codes for CASSPMTSGETNEQFF.

V is TRBV30 and J is TRBJ1-3; D call uncertain. The V end lost 3 bases, the J end lost 0 bases, and 12 bases lay between the germline ends. The CDR3 consists of 15 residues. The germline gives CDR1 GTSNPN, CDR2 SVGIG (reference sequence). Written as DNA, the CDR3 is TGTGCCTGGAGGGTTCTGAGGAGCTCTGGAAACACCATATATTTT. As protein: CAWRVLRSSGNTIYF.

This rearrangement joins TRBV5-1 to TRBJ1-1, with 7 bases matching TRBD1. The V gene's germline CDR1 is SGHRS and CDR2 YFSETQ. This CDR3 has 17 residues. With V trimmed by 4 bases and J by 5 bases, 17 bases remained unmatched. The CDR3 sequence: CASSPPSSGGLGTEAFF. The CDR3 DNA reads as TGCGCCAGCAGCCCCCCGTCATCAGGGGGACTGGGGACTGAAGCTTTCTTT.

This clone has only a few counts. The chain joins TRBV5-4 to TRBJ2-3, with 7 bases matching TRBD1. Germline-derived CDR1 and CDR2 are SGHNT and YYREEE (reference sequence). V shed 0 bases, J shed 3 bases, and the junction held 4 bases outside the gene matches. This CDR3 spans 15 amino acids. CDR3 protein: CASSLVGRGTDTQYF. DNA of the CDR3: TGTGCCAGCAGCTTGGTTGGCAGGGGGACAGATACGCAGTATTTT.

The chain carries TRBV6-1 and TRBJ1-1, with 8 bases lining up with TRBD1. The junction had 1 base not matched to a gene; V was cut back by 4 bases and J by 0 bases. CDR1 MNHNS and CDR2 SASEGT come from the germline V gene. The CDR3 is 14 amino acids. The CDR3 bases are TGTGCCAGCAGTGTACAGGGGGTGAACACTGAAGCTTTCTTT. It codes for CASSVQGVNTEAFF.

This clone was picked up a small number of times. This chain links TRBV19 with TRBJ2-1, with D hard to call. V lost 3 bases and J 14 bases, leaving 14 bases between the germline ends. The CDR3 runs to 12 residues. The germline V gene has CDR1 LNHDA and CDR2 SQIVND (reference sequence). This CDR3 reads CASSIGSQVEFF. CDR3 DNA: TGTGCCAGTAGTATCGGCAGCCAGGTTGAGTTCTTC.

The chain employs TRBV9 and TRBJ2-3; 7 bases are shared with TRBD1. In germline, CDR1 is SGDLS, CDR2 YYNGEE. The CDR3 totals 16 residues. V shed 3 bases, J shed 2 bases, and the junction held 9 bases outside the gene matches. CDR3 protein: CASSGRDSRTTDTQYF. DNA for the CDR3: TGTGCCAGCAGCGGACGGGACAGCCGAACCACAGATACGCAGTATTTT.

The chain uses TRBV7-8 and TRBJ2-3; D not certain. The CDR3 consists of 13 residues. Trimming removed 5 bases at V and 0 bases at J, with 6 bases between. The germline V gene encodes CDR1 SGHVS and CDR2 FQNEAQ. CDR3 residues: CASSPLSTDTQYF. The CDR3 DNA is TGTGCCAGCAGCCCGCTAAGCACAGATACGCAGTATTTT.

The J gene is TRBJ2-1, the V gene TRBV9, with a tentative D call TRBD2 (5 bases). Germline V lookup: CDR1 SGDLS, CDR2 YYNGEE. V shed 0 bases and J shed 8 bases, with 12 bases lying between them. The CDR3 runs to 14 residues. The CDR3 DNA sequence: TGTGCCAGCAGCGTAGTAGGTAGCGCAGATGAGCAGTTCTTC. As protein: CASSVVGSADEQFF.

A remark on this clone: The sample holds other DNA sequences that translate to the same CDR3. CDR3: CSVLGLGGSSYEQYF. DNA of the CDR3: TGCAGCGTTCTCGGGTTGGGGGGGAGCTCCTACGAGCAGTACTTC. This sequence joins TRBV29-1 and TRBJ2-7, with 7 bases identical to TRBD2. CDR1 is SQVTM, CDR2 ANQGSEA, per germline. The CDR3 is 15 amino acids. Trimming removed 5 bases from V and 0 bases from J; junction bases left unmatched: 10.

This rearrangement joins TRBV25-1 to TRBJ1-1; maybe TRBD1 (5 bases). Trimming removed 6 bases at V and 7 bases at J, with 21 bases between. The CDR3 is 15 amino acids. The V gene's germline CDR1 is MGHDK and CDR2 SYGVNS. In nucleotides, the CDR3 is TGTGCCAGCAGCACTCGGGAGAGGGGTCGGTTTGAAGCTTTCTTT. It specifies CASSTRERGRFEAFF.

Remarks on this clone: At one end, the junction sequence differs from germline, possibly due to a read error. This sequence joins TRBV19 and TRBJ2-7, with TRBD1 as a possible D gene (6 bases). Germline CDR1 and CDR2: LNHDA and SQIVND (reference sequence). There are 13 residues in the CDR3. The DNA for the CDR3 is TGTGCCGGTAGTATTGGACAGCCCTACGAGCAGTACTTC. Protein: CAGSIGQPYEQYF. Combining the CDR3 with reference TRBV19 and TRBJ2-7 gives the whole variable domain DGGITQSPKYLFRKEGQNVTLSCEQNLNHDAMYWYRQDPGQGLRLIYYSQIVNDFQKGDIAEGYSVSREKKESFPLTVTSAQKNPTAFYLCAGSIGQPYEQYFGPGTRLTVT.

DNA of the CDR3: TGCAGCGTTGCGGCAGGGGGCACAGATCAATCCCAGCATTTT. Protein: CSVAAGGTDQSQHF. This chain uses TRBV29-1 with TRBJ1-5; 8 nucleotides line up with TRBD1. Germline V CDR1 and CDR2: SQVTM, ANQGSEA. V trimming: 4 bases; J trimming: 11 bases; junction bases outside the gene matches: 13. The CDR3 runs 14 residues.

This chain joins TRBV18 and TRBJ1-2; possibly TRBD1 for D (6 bases). V dropped 3 bases and J dropped 6 bases, with 17 bases sitting between them. Per germline, CDR1 KGHSH and CDR2 LQKENI. The CDR3 is 15 residues long. In DNA, the CDR3 is TGTGCCAGCTCACCGACGTCGGGGGGCAATCATGGCTACACCTTC. This sequence encodes CASSPTSGGNHGYTF.

The chain recombines TRBV14 with TRBJ1-2; the D gene is possibly TRBD1 (5 bases). The V and J ends lost 4 bases and 7 bases respectively, with 7 bases between them. The germline V gene encodes CDR1 SGHDN and CDR2 FVKESK. CDR3 size: 11 residues. CDR3 amino acids: CASSPGGGYTF. The CDR3 region has the DNA TGTGCCAGCAGCCCCGGGGGTGGCTACACCTTC.

The gene calls are TRBV25-1 and TRBJ2-3; 8 bases map to TRBD2. V lost 9 bases, J lost 7 bases, and 6 bases stayed unmatched. The CDR3 runs to 12 residues. The germline V gene encodes CDR1 MGHDK and CDR2 SYGVNS. In nucleotides, the CDR3 is TGTGCCAGTGGCGGGGGGTCAAATACGCAGTATTTT. Its translation is CASGGGSNTQYF.

The chain uses TRBV4-3 and TRBJ2-2, with 8 positions matching TRBD2. The germline CDR1 and CDR2 sequences are LGHNA and YSLEER. J lost 5 bases, V lost 4 bases, and 9 bases had no gene match. The CDR3 runs to 16 residues. The CDR3 DNA reads as TGCGCCAGCAGCCTTCGGGGAGCGGGAGTAACCGGGGAGCTGTTTTTT. This translates into CASSLRGAGVTGELFF.

The chain joins TRBV7-9 to TRBJ2-2; D may be TRBD1 (6 bases). From germline, CDR1 is SEHNR and CDR2 FQNEAQ (reference sequence). The length of the CDR3 is 16 residues. The V end lost 1 base, the J end lost 7 bases, and 16 bases lay between the germline ends. This CDR3 is CASSLGTGFVIGELFF. The CDR3 DNA follows: TGTGCCAGCAGCTTAGGAACAGGGTTCGTCATCGGGGAGCTGTTTTTT.